A selection of T cell receptor beta chains follows, all from one sample in a study of blood T cell repertoires in COVID-19. Data came from immunoSEQ multiplex PCR; TCRdb stores just in-frame clones and leaves some out. The sample has over 65,000 clones, 65% to 90% seen once. The sequencing sample was made of peripheral blood. These TCRs come from an elderly man with active COVID-19. CDR3s include the opening cysteine and the closing phenylalanine or tryptophan. The order of the fields is clone size, V gene, D gene, J gene, CDR3 DNA, CDR3 protein. The D gene is left open where the match is weak. Where a row states a size, it is once, few, many or the class of an expanded clone; other rows omit it.

NA	TRBV2	NA	TRBJ2-2	TGTGCCAGCAACGGAGGGACAGCCGCCGGGGAGCTGTTTTTT	CASNGGTAAGELFF
NA	TRBV28	TRBD2	TRBJ2-3	TGTGCCAGCAGCCCCGGGGGGGGTTCGACAGATACGCAGTATTTT	CASSPGGGSTDTQYF
NA	TRBV7-4	TRBD1	TRBJ2-6	TGTGCCAGCAGCCCGGACAGGGCCGTAATCTCTGGGGCCAACGTCCTGACTTTC	CASSPDRAVISGANVLTF
many	TRBV7-9	NA	TRBJ1-2	TGTGCCAGCAGCTTAGTAGGCAGCGGCTATGGCTACACCTTC	CASSLVGSGYGYTF
NA	TRBV19	TRBD1	TRBJ2-2	TGTGCCAGTGAAAATCCGGGACAGGGTATAAGCGGGGAGCTGTTTTTT	CASENPGQGISGELFF
NA	TRBV3-1/TRBV3-2	TRBD1	TRBJ1-2	TGTGCCAGCAGCCAAGCAATCAGGACAGGGCACCGAGATGGCTACACCTTC	CASSQAIRTGHRDGYTF
once	TRBV5-1	NA	TRBJ1-4	TGCGCCAGCAGCCTCAGGGCAACTAATGAAAAACTGTTTTTT	CASSLRATNEKLFF
NA	TRBV7-2	TRBD1	TRBJ1-6	TGTGCCAGCAGCTTAGAGATCCGGACAGGATCTAATTCACCCCTCCACTTT	CASSLEIRTGSNSPLHF
once	TRBV5-4	TRBD1	TRBJ2-1	TGTGCCAGCAGCTTGGGTAGGAAATCACAGGGGGATGAGCAGTTCTTC	CASSLGRKSQGDEQFF
NA	TRBV6-1	NA	TRBJ2-5	TGTGCCAGCAGTGAAGCAATCAGGGGAGAGACCCAGTACTTC	CASSEAIRGETQYF
once	TRBV9	TRBD1	TRBJ2-4	TGTGCCAGCAGCCCGCGACAGGGGGGCAAAAACATTCAGTACTTC	CASSPRQGGKNIQYF
once	TRBV19	TRBD1	TRBJ2-1	TGTGCCAGTAGTAAGACAGGGGGGATCTTCTCCTACAATGAGCAGTTCTTC	CASSKTGGIFSYNEQFF
NA	TRBV5-8	NA	TRBJ2-6	TGTGCCAGCAGCTTGTTCCTAACCTCTGGGGCCAACGTCCTGACTTTC	CASSLFLTSGANVLTF
NA	TRBV19	TRBD1	TRBJ1-2	TGTGCCAGTAGTCCGGGGACAGGGATCTATGGCTACACCTTC	CASSPGTGIYGYTF
NA	TRBV7-9	NA	TRBJ1-1	TGTGCCAGCAGCTTAGAGGGATTGGGGCGGAACCTTGAAGCTTTCTTT	CASSLEGLGRNLEAFF
NA	TRBV5-8	TRBD1	TRBJ1-5	TGTGCCAGCAGCTCGGGGTACGGGACAGGGGAATATCAGCCCCAGCATTTT	CASSSGYGTGEYQPQHF
NA	TRBV6-5	NA	TRBJ2-3	TGTGCCAGCAGTTACGGGCCGGCGAGCACAGATACGCAGTATTTT	CASSYGPASTDTQYF
NA	TRBV7-9	TRBD1	TRBJ1-1	TGTGCCAGCACCCCGGGACAGTTGAACACTGAAGCTTTCTTT	CASTPGQLNTEAFF
NA	TRBV7-3	NA	TRBJ2-1	TGTGCCAGCAGCTCTAGACTAGTAAGGTACAATGAGCAGTTCTTC	CASSSRLVRYNEQFF
NA	TRBV10-3	TRBD2	TRBJ2-1	TGTGCCATCAGTGAGCCTAGCGGGAGATTTGGTGAGCAGTTCTTC	CAISEPSGRFGEQFF
NA	TRBV9	TRBD1	TRBJ2-2	TGTGCCAGCAGCGATGGACAGGGGAACACCGGGGAGCTGTTTTTT	CASSDGQGNTGELFF
NA	TRBV24-1	TRBD1	TRBJ2-1	TGTGCCACCAGTGACAACTCCCGGACAGGGGGCGAGGGCGGGTACAATGAGCAGTTCTTC	CATSDNSRTGGEGGYNEQFF
NA	TRBV27	TRBD2	TRBJ2-1	TGTGCCAGCAGTCCTGGCGGGGGTCTAGCGGAGCAGTTCTTC	CASSPGGGLAEQFF
NA	TRBV6-5	TRBD1	TRBJ2-7	TGTGCCAGCAGGCAGGGACAGCGTAACGAGCAGTACTTC	CASRQGQRNEQYF
once	TRBV30	NA	TRBJ2-7	TGTGCCTGGAGGGGGCCTCAGACCTACGAGCAGTACTTC	CAWRGPQTYEQYF
NA	TRBV18	TRBD1	TRBJ2-7	TGTGCCAGCTCACCACCGGGACAGGGGGCGTACGAGCAGTACTTC	CASSPPGQGAYEQYF
NA	TRBV7-8	NA	TRBJ2-2	TGTGCCAGCAGCTTACCGCCTAGGGGCGGGGAGCTGTTTTTT	CASSLPPRGGELFF
NA	TRBV3-1/TRBV3-2	TRBD1	TRBJ1-1	TGTGCCAGCAGCCCAGGGGGGCAGGGGAAGACTGAAGCTTTCTTT	CASSPGGQGKTEAFF
once	TRBV7-8	NA	TRBJ2-4	TGTGCCAGCAGTAATCGAATTGGCCAAAACATTCAGTACTTC	CASSNRIGQNIQYF
NA	TRBV6-5	TRBD2	TRBJ2-1	TGTGCCACCCGGCCGCCTAGCGGGAGGGCCGCTGAGCAGTTCTTC	CATRPPSGRAAEQFF